The rows below give T cell receptor beta chains drawn from one sample of a study of shared clonotypes between healthy human individuals. Some clones are missing from TCRdb's copy, which holds only in-frame ones; the method was immunoSEQ multiplex PCR. Seen here are roughly 2.5 million clones, over 85% observed once, and the top ten hold roughly 0.13%. Material: naive CD4+ T cells sorted from blood. The receptors originated from a man between 18 and 29 years old in good health. The CDR3 runs from the conserved cysteine through the conserved F or W. A D gene is named only where the DNA matches it firmly. Clone size is stated in some rows and not others, as once, few, many or a class when expanded.

J gene: TRBJ2-2; clone size: NA; V gene: TRBV10-3; D gene: NA; CDR3 protein: CAISESRGDTGELFF; CDR3 DNA: TGTGCCATCAGTGAGTCGAGAGGGGACACCGGGGAGCTGTTTTTT
J gene: TRBJ2-1; clone size: NA; V gene: TRBV5-1; D gene: TRBD2; CDR3 protein: CASSSSGSSYNEQFF; CDR3 DNA: TGCGCCAGCAGCTCTAGCGGAAGCTCCTACAATGAGCAGTTCTTC
J gene: TRBJ2-7; clone size: NA; V gene: TRBV27; D gene: TRBD1; CDR3 protein: CASSSTTPGQGPYEQYF; CDR3 DNA: TGTGCCAGCAGTTCAACAACCCCGGGACAGGGACCCTACGAGCAGTACTTC
J gene: TRBJ1-1; clone size: NA; V gene: TRBV11-3; D gene: NA; CDR3 protein: CASSFNMNTEAFF; CDR3 DNA: TGTGCCAGCAGCTTTAACATGAACACTGAAGCTTTCTTT
J gene: TRBJ2-1; clone size: NA; V gene: TRBV29-1; D gene: TRBD2; CDR3 protein: CSAGLAGTYNEQFF; CDR3 DNA: TGCAGCGCGGGACTAGCGGGAACATACAATGAGCAGTTCTTC
J gene: TRBJ1-5; clone size: NA; V gene: TRBV7-8; D gene: NA; CDR3 protein: CASSLGGTQPQHF; CDR3 DNA: TGTGCCAGCAGCTTAGGAGGGACTCAGCCCCAGCATTTT
J gene: TRBJ1-5; clone size: NA; V gene: TRBV28; D gene: NA; CDR3 protein: CASSLLWGSNQPQHF; CDR3 DNA: TGTGCCAGCAGTTTACTCTGGGGTAGCAATCAGCCCCAGCATTTT
J gene: TRBJ2-5; clone size: NA; V gene: TRBV27; D gene: NA; CDR3 protein: CASSPSGYQETQYF; CDR3 DNA: TGTGCCAGCAGCCCGAGCGGCTACCAAGAGACCCAGTACTTC
J gene: TRBJ2-7; clone size: NA; V gene: TRBV18; D gene: NA; CDR3 protein: CASSPVGGRTYEQYF; CDR3 DNA: TGTGCCAGCTCACCGGTTGGGGGCCGCACCTACGAGCAGTACTTC
J gene: TRBJ1-2; clone size: NA; V gene: TRBV30; D gene: NA; CDR3 protein: CAWSEIRTGQYGYTF; CDR3 DNA: TGTGCCTGGAGTGAAATAAGGACGGGGCAATATGGCTACACCTTC
J gene: TRBJ1-5; clone size: NA; V gene: TRBV19; D gene: NA; CDR3 protein: CASSILGGGQPQHF; CDR3 DNA: TGTGCCAGTAGTATATTGGGGGGAGGTCAGCCCCAGCATTTT
J gene: TRBJ2-7; clone size: NA; V gene: TRBV11-2; D gene: NA; CDR3 protein: CASSNRGREQYF; CDR3 DNA: TGTGCCAGCAGTAATCGGGGGCGCGAGCAGTACTTC
J gene: TRBJ1-3; clone size: NA; V gene: TRBV5-1; D gene: NA; CDR3 protein: CASSLSAAVGNTIYF; CDR3 DNA: TGCGCCAGCAGCTTGAGTGCGGCAGTTGGAAACACCATATATTTT
J gene: TRBJ2-5; clone size: NA; V gene: TRBV5-4; D gene: NA; CDR3 protein: CASSLGPTIGETQYF; CDR3 DNA: TGTGCCAGCAGCCTCGGACCTACTATTGGGGAGACCCAGTACTTC
J gene: TRBJ1-4; clone size: NA; V gene: TRBV5-8; D gene: TRBD1; CDR3 protein: CASSAGQGTRRDEKLFF; CDR3 DNA: TGTGCCAGCAGCGCGGGACAGGGAACCCGGAGAGATGAAAAACTGTTTTTT
J gene: TRBJ2-5; clone size: NA; V gene: TRBV5-4; D gene: NA; CDR3 protein: CASSPPSRGETQYF; CDR3 DNA: TGTGCCAGCAGCCCCCCCAGCAGGGGAGAGACCCAGTACTTC
J gene: TRBJ2-5; clone size: NA; V gene: TRBV5-4; D gene: TRBD2; CDR3 protein: CASSQGLAEETQYF; CDR3 DNA: TGTGCCAGCAGCCAAGGACTAGCGGAAGAGACCCAGTACTTC
J gene: TRBJ1-6; clone size: NA; V gene: TRBV4-2; D gene: NA; CDR3 protein: CASSQSQGNSPLHF; CDR3 DNA: TGTGCCAGCAGCCAAAGTCAGGGTAATTCACCCCTCCACTTT
J gene: TRBJ2-7; clone size: NA; V gene: TRBV6-5; D gene: NA; CDR3 protein: CASSGPYEQYF; CDR3 DNA: TGTGCCAGCTCGGGCCCCTACGAGCAGTACTTC
J gene: TRBJ1-4; clone size: NA; V gene: TRBV30; D gene: NA; CDR3 protein: CAWRTGEKLFF; CDR3 DNA: TGTGCCTGGAGGACGGGTGAAAAACTGTTTTTT
J gene: TRBJ1-2; clone size: NA; V gene: TRBV7-6; D gene: NA; CDR3 protein: CASSGPDRLVDGYTF; CDR3 DNA: TGTGCCAGCAGCGGGCCCGACAGGTTGGTCGACGGCTACACCTTC
J gene: TRBJ1-6; clone size: few; V gene: TRBV5-1; D gene: TRBD1; CDR3 protein: CASSPDRVDNSPLHF; CDR3 DNA: TGCGCCAGCAGCCCGGACAGGGTTGATAATTCACCCCTCCACTTT
J gene: TRBJ2-7; clone size: NA; V gene: TRBV12-5; D gene: NA; CDR3 protein: CASARGAYEQYF; CDR3 DNA: TGTGCTAGTGCCAGGGGGGCCTACGAGCAGTACTTC
J gene: TRBJ1-2; clone size: NA; V gene: TRBV11-2; D gene: NA; CDR3 protein: CASSLEPRRGYTF; CDR3 DNA: TGTGCCAGCAGCTTAGAACCCAGGAGGGGCTACACCTTC
J gene: TRBJ2-3; clone size: NA; V gene: TRBV7-3; D gene: TRBD2; CDR3 protein: CASSKSGGATDTQYF; CDR3 DNA: TGTGCCAGCAGCAAAAGCGGGGGGGCCACAGATACGCAGTATTTT
J gene: TRBJ1-4; clone size: NA; V gene: TRBV19; D gene: TRBD1; CDR3 protein: CATRGLRDRVGAEKLFF; CDR3 DNA: TGTGCCACTAGGGGCCTCCGGGACAGGGTAGGGGCTGAAAAACTGTTTTTT
J gene: TRBJ2-3; clone size: NA; V gene: TRBV5-1; D gene: TRBD2; CDR3 protein: CASSTGGPTDTQYF; CDR3 DNA: TGCGCCAGCAGTACGGGGGGGCCAACAGATACGCAGTATTTT
J gene: TRBJ2-7; clone size: NA; V gene: TRBV7-2; D gene: TRBD2; CDR3 protein: CASTLGGEQYF; CDR3 DNA: TGTGCCAGCACCTTGGGGGGGGAGCAGTACTTC
J gene: TRBJ1-1; clone size: NA; V gene: TRBV18; D gene: NA; CDR3 protein: CASSPSPYTEAFF; CDR3 DNA: TGTGCCAGCTCACCAAGCCCGTACACTGAAGCTTTCTTT